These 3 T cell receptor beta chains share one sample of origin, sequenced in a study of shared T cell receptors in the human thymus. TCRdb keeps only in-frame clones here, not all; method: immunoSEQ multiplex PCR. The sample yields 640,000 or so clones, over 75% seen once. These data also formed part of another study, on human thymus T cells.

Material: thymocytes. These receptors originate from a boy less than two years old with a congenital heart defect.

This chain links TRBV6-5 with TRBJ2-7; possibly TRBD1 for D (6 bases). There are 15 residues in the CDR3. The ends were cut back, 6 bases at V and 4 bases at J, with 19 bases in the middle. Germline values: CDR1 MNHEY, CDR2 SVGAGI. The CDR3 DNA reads TGTGCCAGCAGCCCGACAGGTGTCTTATTGTACGAGCAGTACTTC. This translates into CASSPTGVLLYEQYF.

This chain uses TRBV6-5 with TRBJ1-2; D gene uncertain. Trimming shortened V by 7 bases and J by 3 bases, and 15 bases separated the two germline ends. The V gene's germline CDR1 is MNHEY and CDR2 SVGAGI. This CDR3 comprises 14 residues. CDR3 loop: CASTPLHYHYGYTF. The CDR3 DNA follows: TGTGCCAGCACCCCACTTCATTACCACTATGGCTACACCTTC.

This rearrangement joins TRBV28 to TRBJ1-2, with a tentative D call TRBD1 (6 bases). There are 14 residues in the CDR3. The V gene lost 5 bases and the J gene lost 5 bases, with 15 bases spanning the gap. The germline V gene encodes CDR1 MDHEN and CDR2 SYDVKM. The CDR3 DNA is TGTGCCAGCAGTAATACAGGGCTGGGTTATGGCTACACCTTC. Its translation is CASSNTGLGYGYTF.